This is a list of T cell receptor beta chains from one sample in a study of blood T cell repertoires in COVID-19. The protocol was immunoSEQ multiplex PCR, while the TCRdb copy is restricted to in-frame clones and leaves out a portion. The sample comprises roughly 200,000 clones, approximately 81% of which are singletons, and about 10% rests with the top ten. Source material: peripheral blood. These receptors all come from a woman at least 80 years old with COVID-19, enrolled during active disease. CDR3s include the opening cysteine and the closing phenylalanine or tryptophan. A D gene is named only where the DNA matches it firmly. Size is omitted from some rows. Given values are once, few, many or a class for expanded clones.

TRBD1,TRBJ1-6,TRBV2,NA,CASSSGDRDYNSPLHF,TGTGCCAGCAGCTCCGGGGACAGGGATTATAATTCACCCCTCCACTTT
TRBD2,TRBJ2-2,TRBV15,NA,CATSRVGGGAWELFF,TGTGCCACCAGCAGAGTGGGGGGGGGAGCTTGGGAGCTGTTTTTT
TRBD1,TRBJ1-1,TRBV5-1,NA,CASSQPGQGASEAFF,TGCGCCAGCAGCCAGCCTGGACAGGGGGCTTCTGAAGCTTTCTTT
TRBD1,TRBJ2-1,TRBV7-2,NA,CASSGQGPYNEQFF,TGTGCCAGCAGCGGACAGGGACCTTACAATGAGCAGTTCTTC
NA,TRBJ2-1,TRBV6-6,NA,CASSVYYWDEQFF,TGTGCCAGCAGCGTATACTATTGGGATGAGCAGTTCTTC
NA,TRBJ1-1,TRBV28,NA,CASSFKDRPNTEAFF,TGTGCCAGCAGTTTTAAGGACAGACCGAACACTGAAGCTTTCTTT
NA,TRBJ2-2,TRBV5-1,NA,CASSLDTSNTGELFF,TGCGCCAGCAGCCTCGACACATCGAACACCGGGGAGCTGTTTTTT
TRBD1,TRBJ1-2,TRBV18,NA,CASSPQEGAWGYTF,TGTGCCAGCTCACCACAGGAGGGGGCATGGGGCTACACCTTC
TRBD1,TRBJ1-4,TRBV7-9,NA,CASSLRGPTNEKLFF,TGTGCCAGCAGCTTGAGGGGGCCGACTAATGAAAAACTGTTTTTT
TRBD1,TRBJ2-3,TRBV5-6,NA,CASRQGAGSDTQYF,TGTGCCAGCAGACAGGGGGCGGGATCAGATACGCAGTATTTT
TRBD2,TRBJ2-2,TRBV2,once,CASTGTISTGELFF,TGTGCCAGCACAGGGACTATAAGCACCGGGGAGCTGTTTTTT
NA,TRBJ1-1,TRBV28,NA,CASSSYRHVLLMNTEAFF,TGTGCCAGCAGTTCCTACCGACATGTCTTACTGATGAACACTGAAGCTTTCTTT
NA,TRBJ2-5,TRBV7-2,NA,CASSHYWGGPRETQYF,TGTGCCAGCAGTCACTATTGGGGGGGGCCTCGAGAGACCCAGTACTTC
TRBD2,TRBJ2-2,TRBV10-3,NA,CAISESGGAGNTGELFF,TGTGCCATCAGTGAGTCGGGAGGGGCAGGGAACACCGGGGAGCTGTTTTTT
TRBD2,TRBJ2-6,TRBV2,NA,CASSIASGLGANVLTF,TGTGCCAGCAGTATAGCTAGCGGTTTGGGGGCCAACGTCCTGACTTTC
TRBD2,TRBJ2-5,TRBV11-3,once,CASSLGSGGEAETQYF,TGTGCCAGCAGCTTGGGTAGCGGGGGGGAAGCAGAGACCCAGTACTTC
NA,TRBJ1-4,TRBV5-4,NA,CASSLWGGTEKLFF,TGTGCCAGCAGCTTGTGGGGGGGGACTGAAAAACTGTTTTTT
TRBD1,TRBJ1-1,TRBV5-1,NA,CASRQGMGTEAFF,TGCGCCAGCAGACAGGGGATGGGTACTGAAGCTTTCTTT
TRBD2,TRBJ2-5,TRBV11-1,once,CASSLGRAETQYF,TGTGCCAGCAGCTTGGGGAGGGCGGAGACCCAGTACTTC
NA,TRBJ1-3,TRBV19,NA,CASTRQYYSGNTIYF,TGTGCCAGTACCAGACAGTACTACTCTGGAAACACCATATATTTT
NA,TRBJ2-7,TRBV6-4,few,CASSDFSYEQYF,TGTGCCAGCAGTGACTTTAGCTACGAGCAGTACTTC
NA,TRBJ1-5,TRBV4-2,few,CASSQDRDKTNQPQHF,TGTGCCAGCAGCCAAGATAGGGACAAAACTAATCAGCCCCAGCATTTT
NA,TRBJ1-4,TRBV10-3,NA,CAISGAGGGTAADEKLFF,TGTGCCATCAGTGGAGCTGGAGGAGGTACGGCGGCGGATGAAAAACTGTTTTTT
NA,TRBJ1-5,TRBV18,once,CASSPPGGNQPQHF,TGTGCCAGCTCACCACCGGGGGGGAATCAGCCCCAGCATTTT
NA,TRBJ1-5,TRBV30,NA,CAWSQQGYQPQHF,TGTGCCTGGAGCCAACAGGGATATCAGCCCCAGCATTTT
TRBD1,TRBJ1-1,TRBV4-3,few,CASSQTGGVGTEAFF,TGCGCCAGCAGCCAAACAGGGGGCGTGGGCACTGAAGCTTTCTTT
NA,TRBJ1-6,TRBV19,once,CASSIVRKDSPLHF,TGTGCCAGTAGTATTGTGAGGAAGGATTCACCCCTCCACTTT
NA,TRBJ2-5,TRBV5-4,NA,CASSPGAIQETQYF,TGTGCCAGCAGCCCCGGAGCCATACAAGAGACCCAGTACTTC
TRBD2,TRBJ2-3,TRBV24-1,NA,CATSEGGGLDTQYF,TGTGCCACCAGTGAGGGCGGGGGGTTAGATACGCAGTATTTT